Listed below are T cell receptor beta chains from one sample, sequenced in a study of T-cell reconstitution after alpha-beta-depleted transplantation in children. MiXCR was run by TCRdb on the PCR reads, yielding one entry per CDR3 protein. The sample consists of roughly 110,000 distinct CDR3 sequences, about 9.4% of them appearing once. The sample consisted of PBMCs, taken before TCRalphabeta/CD19-depleted stem cell transplant. Every receptor here comes from a boy between 2 and 10 years old with acute lymphoblastic leukemia, due to receive a stem cell transplant. The conserved cysteine and the conserved F or W are not part of the CDR3 here. D genes are given only for firm matches.

D,V,CDR3
TRBD1,TRBV18,ASSPVSGDRRTYGYT
.,TRBV20-1,SASTGSVFGYT
.,TRBV3-1,ASSQDLRGRITEGPVTDTQY
TRBD2,TRBV2,ASSLISGSFKETQY
.,TRBV5-6,ASSSSLAKNIQY
TRBD2,TRBV25-1,ASSDRGGGDGSYEQY
TRBD2,TRBV29-1,SYSSGRANTQY
TRBD1,TRBV27,ASPKPGDDRGQQY
.,TRBV5-8,ASSQELQGLKTQY
TRBD2,TRBV12-3/TRBV12-4,ASSNVPGLLGEQY
.,TRBV20-1,SAVLESLYNEQF
TRBD2,TRBV11-2,ASSFSSGLAGVGLAKNIQY
.,TRBV28,ASSLGDTLYT
.,TRBV5-1,ASSLDEGSTDTQY
.,TRBV7-7,ASSPRREELF
.,TRBV4-1,ASSQVDIISYNEQF
TRBD2,TRBV7-7,ASSLTGLAGDNEQF
.,TRBV25-1,ASSSAGTIQETQY
.,TRBV7-9,ASSSGAGELF
.,TRBV5-4,ASTLSTHSGNEQF